These 20 T cell receptor beta chains share one sample of origin, sequenced in a study of blood T cell repertoires in COVID-19. Using immunoSEQ multiplex PCR, the repertoire was profiled, and TCRdb retains in-frame clones only, with some absent. The sample has about 170,000 clones, about 85% seen once. Sequencing was carried out using peripheral blood. The receptors derive from a man aged 55 to 70 who had recovered from COVID-19.

This chain connects TRBV2 to TRBJ1-1; D perhaps matches TRBD1 (6 bases). There are 12 residues in the CDR3. The germline V gene encodes CDR1 SNHLY and CDR2 FYNNEI. The V end was cut by 11 bases, the J end by 4 bases, with 14 bases between. CDR3 DNA: TGTGCCGGAAAGACAGGACTCACTGAAGCTTTCTTT. Translated: CAGKTGLTEAFF.

The V call is TRBV19, the J call TRBJ2-3; the D gene is possibly TRBD1 (6 bases). This CDR3 is 15 amino acids long. Between the trimmed V and J ends, which lost 5 bases and 0 bases, there was a span of 12 bases. Germline loops: CDR1 LNHDA, CDR2 SQIVND (reference sequence). DNA of the CDR3: TGTGCCAGTAGTTCCTACAGGGCGAGCACAGATACGCAGTATTTT. Its translation: CASSSYRASTDTQYF.

With regard to this clone: Within the sample, other DNA sequences also encode this same CDR3. The chain recombines TRBV2 with TRBJ1-5; 7 bases line up with TRBD1. Germline lookup yields CDR1 SNHLY and CDR2 FYNNEI. There are 14 residues in the CDR3. The J segment lost 0 bases and the V segment lost 6 bases, leaving 2 bases of the junction unmatched. CDR3 loop: CASSDRDSNQPQHF. DNA of the CDR3: TGTGCCAGCAGCGACAGGGATAGCAATCAGCCCCAGCATTTT. Complete variable domain (other parts from reference TRBV2 and TRBJ1-5): EPEVTQTPSHQVTQMGQEVILRCVPISNHLYFYWYRQILGQKVEFLVSFYNNEISEKSEIFDDQFSVERPDGSNFTLKIRSTKLEDSAMYFCASSDRDSNQPQHFGDGTRLSIL.

This chain joins TRBV5-1 and TRBJ2-1; 10 bases are shared with TRBD2. The germline V gene has CDR1 SGHRS and CDR2 YFSETQ. The CDR3 consists of 15 residues. Trimming cost V 4 bases and J 6 bases; bases outside gene matches: 7. The DNA of the CDR3 is TGCGCCAGCAGCGAGCTAGCGGGGGACTCCAATGAGCAGTTCTTC. Translated: CASSELAGDSNEQFF.

The chain links TRBV5-1 to TRBJ2-5, with 8 bases lining up with TRBD2. V lost 0 bases to trimming and J lost 0 bases; unmatched junction nucleotides: 4. CDR1 is SGHRS, CDR2 YFSETQ, per germline. There are 16 residues in the CDR3. The CDR3 here is CASSLVLAGYQETQYF. For the CDR3, the DNA is TGCGCCAGCAGCTTGGTATTAGCGGGGTACCAAGAGACCCAGTACTTC.

The chain employs TRBV11-2 and TRBJ2-2; 10 nucleotides match TRBD2. Germline values: CDR1 SGHAT, CDR2 FQNNGV. The CDR3 is 16 residues long. The V segment lost 4 bases and the J segment 5 bases; nucleotides outside the gene matches: 7. The CDR3 bases are TGTGCCAGCAGCTCAATAGCGGGGGGAAGGACCGGGGAGCTGTTTTTT. Encoded protein: CASSSIAGGRTGELFF.

This sequence joins TRBV7-9 and TRBJ2-5, with D perhaps TRBD2 (6 bases). Germline loops: CDR1 SEHNR, CDR2 FQNEAQ (reference sequence). The CDR3 consists of 16 residues. V lost 4 bases, J lost 5 bases, and 20 bases lay in between. The CDR3 spells CASSSTLVLAPETQYF. The CDR3, as DNA: TGTGCCAGCAGCTCGACCCTGGTACTAGCCCCGGAGACCCAGTACTTC.

This clone was observed a handful of times. The gene calls are TRBV5-4 and TRBJ1-2; TRBD1 is a possible D gene (5 bases). Deletions cut 0 bases from V and 0 bases from J, with 15 bases between. Germline lookup yields CDR1 SGHNT and CDR2 YYREEE (reference sequence). The CDR3 runs to 17 residues. In DNA, the CDR3 is TGTGCCAGCAGCTTGGGGGGCGGAGCTACAGCTAACTATGGCTACACCTTC. Residues: CASSLGGGATANYGYTF.

The chain recombines TRBV30 with TRBJ1-5; 7 bases fit TRBD1. From germline, CDR1 is GTSNPN and CDR2 SVGIG (reference sequence). V lost 4 bases to trimming and J lost 7 bases; unmatched junction nucleotides: 7. CDR3 length equals 13 residues. DNA for the CDR3: TGTGCCTGGACCCCTGACAGGGTCCAGCCCCAGCATTTT. Translated: CAWTPDRVQPQHF.

The chain is built from TRBV2 and TRBJ2-3; 9 bases are a match to TRBD1. Germline V CDR1 and CDR2: SNHLY, FYNNEI. The CDR3 consists of 16 residues. After removal of 8 bases from V and 5 bases from J, the junction contained 14 bases not matched to a gene. CDR3 protein: CASGLGPDRGGDTQYF. The CDR3 DNA sequence: TGTGCCAGCGGACTGGGCCCGGACAGGGGAGGAGATACGCAGTATTTT.

The V and J genes are TRBV7-3 and TRBJ1-1; possible D gene TRBD1, 5 bases. The V and J ends lost 3 bases and 4 bases respectively, with 9 bases between them. Germline V gene sequence: CDR1 SGHTA, CDR2 FQGTGA. CDR3 size: 13 residues. This CDR3 reads CASSFGGSTEAFF. The CDR3 nucleotides read TGTGCCAGCAGCTTCGGGGGGTCCACTGAAGCTTTCTTT.

The rearrangement joins TRBV7-8 to TRBJ1-2, with D possibly matching TRBD1 (5 bases). V lost 2 bases and J lost 4, with 20 bases in between. CDR3 length: 17 amino acids. The germline V gene encodes CDR1 SGHVS and CDR2 FQNEAQ. In DNA, the CDR3 is TGTGCCAGCAGCTTAAGGCGGGGGGACGACAGCCTCTATGGCTACACCTTC. It yields the protein CASSLRRGDDSLYGYTF. Using reference TRBV7-8 and TRBJ1-2 for the parts outside the CDR3, the full variable domain is GAGVSQSPRYKVAKRGQDVALRCDPISGHVSLFWYQQALGQGPEFLTYFQNEAQLDKSGLPSDRFFAERPEGSVSTLKIQRTQQEDSAVYLCASSLRRGDDSLYGYTFGSGTRLTVV.

The CDR3 region is CATSRATTGGRQFF. The CDR3 DNA is TGTGCCACCAGCAGGGCAACTACGGGAGGAAGGCAGTTCTTC. This sequence joins TRBV15 and TRBJ2-1; TRBD2 aligns across 7 bases. The CDR3 totals 14 residues. Germline V gene data show CDR1 as LNHNV and CDR2 as YYDKDF (reference sequence). The J segment lost 12 bases and the V segment lost 3 bases, leaving 11 bases of the junction unmatched.

This chain uses TRBV4-2 with TRBJ2-3, with no clear D. The ends were cut back, 0 bases at V and 7 bases at J, with 5 bases in the middle. This CDR3 contains 12 residues. CDR1 LGHNA and CDR2 YNFKEQ come from the germline V gene. CDR3 sequence (DNA): TGTGCCAGCAGCCAAGAGGGCTATACGCAGTATTTT. Translating gives CASSQEGYTQYF.

In this sample, this clone turned up once. V usage is TRBV7-2 and J usage is TRBJ1-2, with a possible D match to TRBD1 (5 bases). Germline V lookup: CDR1 SGHTA, CDR2 FQGNSA. This CDR3 spans 13 amino acids. V lost 5 bases to trimming and J lost 6 bases, with 13 bases between them. The CDR3 DNA reads TGTGCCAGCAGCCCGGGGGTAGGGAATGGCTACACCTTC. Translating it yields CASSPGVGNGYTF. Using reference TRBV7-2 and TRBJ1-2 for the parts outside the CDR3, the full variable domain is GAGVSQSPSNKVTEKGKDVELRCDPISGHTALYWYRQSLGQGLEFLIYFQGNSAPDKSGLPSDRFSAERTGGSVSTLTIQRTQQEDSAVYLCASSPGVGNGYTFGSGTRLTVV.

The chain carries TRBV6-5 and TRBJ1-1, with D possibly TRBD1 on 6 matching bases. V lost 5 bases and J 13 bases, leaving 20 bases between the germline ends. The CDR3 is made up of 13 amino acids. Germline-derived CDR1 and CDR2 are MNHEY and SVGAGI. This chain's CDR3 is CASSLRQAGSVFF. CDR3 nucleotide sequence: TGTGCCAGCAGTCTCCGACAGGCCGGGTCGGTTTTCTTT.

The chain recombines TRBV3-1 (or the pseudogene TRBV3-2) with TRBJ2-1, with D uncertain. Trimming took off 2 bases at V and 7 bases at J, with 9 bases between the two ends. CDR1 is LGHDT and CDR2 is YNNKEL in the germline V gene (reference sequence). This CDR3 region has 13 residues. CDR3 DNA: TGTGCCAGCAGCCAAACAACCCCAAATGAGCAGTTCTTC. Amino acids: CASSQTTPNEQFF.

Notes on this clone: Other DNA sequences in the same sample also yield this CDR3. This chain uses TRBV11-2 with TRBJ1-2; 7 bases align to TRBD1. The germline CDR1 and CDR2 sequences are SGHAT and FQNNGV. There are 13 residues in the CDR3. Trimming removed 5 bases from V and 3 bases from J; junction bases left unmatched: 3. DNA of the CDR3: TGTGCCAGCAGCCCTGGGACAGACTATGGCTACACCTTC. This encodes CASSPGTDYGYTF.

The CDR3 DNA is TGTGCCAGTCGGACAGCATCGAACACCGGGGAGCTGTTTTTT. Its protein is CASRTASNTGELFF. The gene calls are TRBV9 and TRBJ2-2, with D perhaps TRBD1 (6 bases). V dropped 8 bases and J dropped 0 bases, with 11 bases sitting between them. Germline lookup yields CDR1 SGDLS and CDR2 YYNGEE. The CDR3 has 14 amino acids.

In nucleotides, the CDR3 is TGTGCCAGCAGTTACCTGGACAGGGACAACAATGAGCAGTTCTTC. Its protein product is CASSYLDRDNNEQFF. The rearrangement joins TRBV27 to TRBJ2-1; 8 nucleotides line up with TRBD1. The CDR3 is 15 residues long. Germline loops: CDR1 MNHEY, CDR2 SMNVEV (reference sequence). With 4 bases clipped from V and 5 bases from J, the junction kept 7 bases outside the gene matches.